Below are 32 T cell receptor beta chains sequenced from a single sample in a study of blood T cell repertoires in COVID-19. Sequencing used immunoSEQ multiplex PCR; TCRdb keeps in-frame clones, though not all of them. Of roughly 20,000 clones in the sample, roughly 90% were seen once. The sample taken for sequencing was peripheral blood. These receptors were taken from a human donor in a cohort sampled during active COVID-19.

This rearrangement joins TRBV28 to TRBJ1-1, with D possibly being TRBD1 (6 bases). The CDR3 has 15 amino acids. Trimming removed 4 bases from V and 1 base from J, with 13 bases in between. CDR1 and CDR2 from the germline V gene are MDHEN and SYDVKM. CDR3: CASSSPLDRNTEAFF. In nucleotides, the CDR3 is TGTGCCAGCAGTTCGCCGCTGGACAGGAACACTGAAGCTTTCTTT. Full variable domain (missing parts from reference TRBV28 and TRBJ1-1): DVKVTQSSRYLVKRTGEKVFLECVQDMDHENMFWYRQDPGLGLRLIYFSYDVKMKEKGDIPEGYSVSREKKERFSLILESASTNQTSMYLCASSSPLDRNTEAFFGQGTRLTVV.

V and J are TRBV28 and TRBJ1-4; D is possibly TRBD1 (6 bases). Germline V gene data show CDR1 as MDHEN and CDR2 as SYDVKM. The CDR3 consists of 15 residues. The germline V and J ends were trimmed by 5 bases and 2 bases, with 12 bases remaining between them. In DNA form, the CDR3 reads TGTGCCAGCAGTCCCTACAGGGTGACTAATGAAAAACTGTTTTTT. Its translation: CASSPYRVTNEKLFF.

The V gene is TRBV4-1, the J gene TRBJ1-1; TRBD1 might be the D (5 bases). This CDR3 is 15 amino acids long. V was shortened by 3 bases and J by 0 bases, with 11 bases between the two germline ends. Germline assignment: CDR1 MGHRA and CDR2 YSYEKL. The CDR3 spells CASSHDRKMNTEAFF. The CDR3 bases are TGCGCCAGCAGCCACGACAGAAAGATGAACACTGAAGCTTTCTTT.

This sequence joins TRBV5-6 and TRBJ1-1, with D uncertain. This CDR3 comprises 13 residues. V gave up 3 bases and J gave up 2 bases, with 8 bases separating them. CDR1 is SGHDT and CDR2 is YYEEEE in the germline V gene. The CDR3 loop is CASSYQENTEAFF. The CDR3 bases are TGTGCCAGCAGCTATCAGGAAAACACTGAAGCTTTCTTT.

This clone has only a few counts. This chain joins TRBV30 and TRBJ2-7, with D maybe TRBD1 (6 bases). The CDR3 consists of 15 residues. Germline V CDR1 and CDR2: GTSNPN, SVGIG (reference sequence). V lost 2 bases and J lost 1, with 15 bases in between. CDR3 nucleotides: TGTGCCTGGAGTTTCCGACAGGATGGATCCTACGAGCAGTACTTC. This sequence encodes CAWSFRQDGSYEQYF.

The rearrangement joins TRBV7-6 to TRBJ2-1, with D uncertain. This CDR3 has 11 amino acids. Germline V lookup: CDR1 SGHVS, CDR2 FNYEAQ. V was clipped by 4 bases and J by 7 bases, with 5 bases between them. DNA of the CDR3: TGTGCCAGCAGCTCACAAAATGAGCAGTTCTTC. Protein sequence: CASSSQNEQFF.

This clone was counted a few times. This chain uses TRBV30 with TRBJ2-7; possibly TRBD1 for D (5 bases). From germline, CDR1 is GTSNPN and CDR2 SVGIG (reference sequence). V lost 4 bases and J lost 4, with 8 bases in between. There are 11 residues in the CDR3. The CDR3 DNA sequence: TGTGCCTGGATGAAGGGGTACGAGCAGTACTTC. It is translated as CAWMKGYEQYF.

V usage is TRBV19 and J usage is TRBJ2-1; D might be TRBD1 (6 bases). V was shortened by 1 base and J by 8 bases, with 15 bases between the two germline ends. The CDR3 loop spans 15 amino acids. The germline gives CDR1 LNHDA, CDR2 SQIVND (reference sequence). CDR3 DNA sequence: TGTGCCAGTAGTATAGCTGGCAGGGGCGAAGATGAGCAGTTCTTC. Encoded protein: CASSIAGRGEDEQFF. Using reference TRBV19 and TRBJ2-1 for the parts outside the CDR3, the full variable domain is DGGITQSPKYLFRKEGQNVTLSCEQNLNHDAMYWYRQDPGQGLRLIYYSQIVNDFQKGDIAEGYSVSREKKESFPLTVTSAQKNPTAFYLCASSIAGRGEDEQFFGPGTRLTVL.

This clone occurred once. The rearrangement links TRBV29-1 to TRBJ1-2; possible D gene TRBD1, 6 bases. This CDR3 is 12 amino acids long. Between the trimmed V and J ends, which lost 3 bases and 8 bases, there was a span of 13 bases. The germline gives CDR1 SQVTM, CDR2 ANQGSEA. The CDR3 protein is CSVERQGSGYTF. CDR3 sequence (DNA): TGCAGCGTTGAGCGGCAGGGGTCGGGCTACACCTTC.

The chain recombines TRBV5-1 with TRBJ2-7, with D possibly being TRBD1 (6 bases). The V and J ends lost 5 bases and 5 bases respectively, with 17 bases between them. The CDR3 runs to 14 residues. Germline-derived CDR1 and CDR2 are SGHRS and YFSETQ. This chain's CDR3 is CASSSYPPGDEQYF. CDR3 coding DNA: TGCGCCAGCAGTTCATACCCCCCAGGGGACGAGCAGTACTTC.

The chain joins TRBV7-8 to TRBJ1-1; D gene uncertain. The CDR3 covers 16 residues. Germline lookup yields CDR1 SGHVS and CDR2 FQNEAQ. The V gene lost 5 bases and the J gene lost 0 bases, with 16 bases spanning the gap. CDR3 nucleotide sequence: TGTGCCAGCAGCATATACTACGACCCCATGAACACTGAAGCTTTCTTT. Amino acid sequence: CASSIYYDPMNTEAFF.

CDR3 sequence reads: CASSLGLETGVGGYTF. CDR3 DNA: TGTGCCAGCAGCTTAGGCCTCGAGACAGGGGTAGGTGGCTACACCTTC. This rearrangement joins TRBV13 to TRBJ1-2, with 8 positions matching TRBD1. The germline V gene encodes CDR1 PRHDT and CDR2 FYEKMQ (reference sequence). Trimming removed 0 bases from V and 7 bases from J; junction bases left unmatched: 10. The CDR3 extends over 16 amino acids.

The CDR3 here is CASSGGVLAGAGNEQFF. CDR3 coding DNA: TGTGCCAGCAGCGGGGGGGTACTAGCGGGAGCGGGCAATGAGCAGTTCTTC. This rearrangement joins TRBV3-1 (or the pseudogene TRBV3-2) to TRBJ2-1, with 11 bases that match TRBD2. This CDR3 spans 17 amino acids. V dropped 5 bases and J dropped 6; count of bases not matched to a gene: 12. CDR1 LGHDT and CDR2 YNNKEL come from the germline V gene (reference sequence).

CDR3 nucleotide sequence: TGTGCCAGCAGTTACCTTAGACAGACGAACACTGAAGCTTTCTTT. Translating it yields CASSYLRQTNTEAFF. This chain links TRBV6-5 with TRBJ1-1; tentatively, D is TRBD1 (5 bases). In germline, CDR1 is MNHEY, CDR2 SVGAGI. This CDR3 is built from 15 residues. Deletions cut 2 bases from V and 1 base from J, with 11 bases between.

V gene TRBV27 combines with J gene TRBJ2-1; 13 bases are a match to TRBD2. Germline loops: CDR1 MNHEY, CDR2 SMNVEV (reference sequence). After removal of 3 bases from V and 9 bases from J, the junction contained 8 bases not matched to a gene. This CDR3 has 16 amino acids. CDR3 region: CASSLVRGLAGREQFF. The CDR3 region has the DNA TGTGCCAGCAGTTTGGTCAGGGGACTAGCGGGACGTGAGCAGTTCTTC.

This chain links TRBV6-1 with TRBJ2-5, with D possibly being TRBD2 (5 bases). The V gene's germline CDR1 is MNHNS and CDR2 SASEGT. This CDR3 has 15 amino acids. Trimming removed 0 bases at V and 2 bases at J, with 10 bases between. The CDR3 DNA is TGTGCCAGCAGTGAAGCGCGGCGGGTACAAGAGACCCAGTACTTC. Protein: CASSEARRVQETQYF.

The rearrangement joins TRBV14 to TRBJ2-1, with 9 bases matching TRBD1. The germline V gene encodes CDR1 SGHDN and CDR2 FVKESK. The J segment lost 4 bases and the V segment lost 2 bases, leaving 3 bases of the junction unmatched. The CDR3 contains 15 residues. This CDR3 is CASSQTGGGYNEQFF. CDR3 coding DNA: TGTGCCAGCAGCCAAACAGGGGGCGGGTACAATGAGCAGTTCTTC.

This sequence joins TRBV30 and TRBJ1-5; 8 bases align to TRBD1. V lost 0 bases, J lost 0 bases, and 7 bases stayed unmatched. Germline V gene data show CDR1 as GTSNPN and CDR2 as SVGIG (reference sequence). The CDR3 loop spans 17 amino acids. CDR3 DNA sequence: TGTGCCTGGAGTGTACAGGGGGGGGCTTATAGCAATCAGCCCCAGCATTTT. Protein sequence: CAWSVQGGAYSNQPQHF.

The chain couples TRBV10-3 to TRBJ2-7; unclear D gene. Germline loops: CDR1 ENHRY, CDR2 SYGVKD. Trimming cost V 4 bases and J 0 bases, with 7 bases left between them. This CDR3 comprises 13 residues. This CDR3 reads CAISATPSYEQYF. CDR3 in DNA: TGTGCCATCAGTGCTACTCCCTCCTACGAGCAGTACTTC.

The V and J genes are TRBV5-4 and TRBJ1-1; TRBD1 might be the D (5 bases). Germline values: CDR1 SGHNT, CDR2 YYREEE (reference sequence). V was clipped by 6 bases and J by 1 base, with 10 bases between them. The CDR3 is 13 residues long. In DNA form, the CDR3 reads TGTGCCAGCACCCCGGGGGGGAACACTGAAGCTTTCTTT. As protein: CASTPGGNTEAFF.

This clone was detected once. V and J are TRBV5-1 and TRBJ1-6; no reliable D call. The V and J ends lost 5 bases and 6 bases respectively, with 15 bases between them. This CDR3 has 15 amino acids. The V gene's germline CDR1 is SGHRS and CDR2 YFSETQ. The DNA for the CDR3 is TGCGCCAGCAGTTCCGAGGACTCGATTAATTCACCCCTCCACTTT. It yields the protein CASSSEDSINSPLHF. The whole variable domain, filled in from reference TRBV5-1 and TRBJ1-6, reads KAGVTQTPRYLIKTRGQQVTLSCSPISGHRSVSWYQQTPGQGLQFLFEYFSETQRNKGNFPGRFSGRQFSNSRSEMNVSTLELGDSALYLCASSSEDSINSPLHFGNGTRLTVT.

J is TRBJ2-7 and V is TRBV19; D is perhaps TRBD2 (6 bases). Germline V CDR1 and CDR2: LNHDA, SQIVND (reference sequence). V was trimmed by 3 bases and J by 0 bases, leaving 12 bases between them. The CDR3 is 15 amino acids. DNA of the CDR3: TGTGCCAGTAGTATCGGGGGAGTGAGCTCCTACGAGCAGTACTTC. As protein: CASSIGGVSSYEQYF.

The chain couples TRBV28 to TRBJ2-7, with 9 bases identical to TRBD2. The CDR3 runs to 13 residues. The V gene's germline CDR1 is MDHEN and CDR2 SYDVKM. The ends lost 7 bases at V and 6 bases at J; junction bases unmatched: 7. CDR3 bases: TGTGCCAGCATTAGCGGGAGTCCCCCCGAGCAGTACTTC. Its translation: CASISGSPPEQYF.

The chain joins TRBV5-4 to TRBJ2-5; D might be TRBD1 (6 bases). The CDR3 covers 13 residues. Trimming took 4 bases from V and 1 from J, leaving 8 bases between them. Germline V gene data show CDR1 as SGHNT and CDR2 as YYREEE (reference sequence). This CDR3 reads CASSHRVQETQYF. The CDR3 DNA is TGTGCCAGCAGCCACAGGGTCCAAGAGACCCAGTACTTC. The full variable domain, rest sourced from reference TRBV5-4 and TRBJ2-5, is ETGVTQSPTHLIKTRGQQVTLRCSSQSGHNTVSWYQQALGQGPQFIFQYYREEENGRGNFPPRFSGLQFPNYSSELNVNALELDDSALYLCASSHRVQETQYFGPGTRLLVL.

The chain has TRBV7-9 and TRBJ2-7, with 7 bases aligning to TRBD1. The V gene's germline CDR1 is SEHNR and CDR2 FQNEAQ (reference sequence). The CDR3 runs 13 residues. J was trimmed by 1 base and V by 5 bases; bases with no gene match: 2. The CDR3 DNA reads TGTGCCAGCAGCGGGACAGCTTCCTACGAGCAGTACTTC. It codes for CASSGTASYEQYF.

V is TRBV27 and J is TRBJ1-5; 7 bases are shared with TRBD1. This CDR3 has 14 amino acids. Germline V gives CDR1 MNHEY, CDR2 SMNVEV (reference sequence). V shed 5 bases, J shed 1 base, and the junction held 2 bases outside the gene matches. The CDR3: CASSVTGSNQPQHF. The CDR3 DNA follows: TGTGCCAGCAGTGTGACAGGGAGCAATCAGCCCCAGCATTTT.

This chain uses TRBV4-2 with TRBJ1-5; a weak D match, TRBD1 (5 bases). Germline V lookup: CDR1 LGHNA, CDR2 YNFKEQ. The CDR3 has 15 amino acids. Trimming cost V 4 bases and J 4 bases, with 14 bases left between them. The chain's CDR3 is CASSPSRQGNQPQHF. In DNA, the CDR3 is TGTGCCAGCAGCCCCAGCCGGCAGGGAAATCAGCCCCAGCATTTT.

The V and J genes are TRBV24-1 and TRBJ1-1, with TRBD1 as a possible D gene (6 bases). Deletions cut 4 bases from V and 5 bases from J, with 10 bases between. CDR1 and CDR2 from the germline V gene are KGHDR and SFDVKD. There are 13 residues in the CDR3. CDR3 DNA: TGTGCCACCAGTGAACCTGGGACAACTGAAGCTTTCTTT. It is translated as CATSEPGTTEAFF.

This clone occurred once. The rearrangement uses TRBV2 and TRBJ2-2; 14 positions match TRBD2. V gave up 6 bases and J gave up 5 bases; unmatched junction bases: 8. Germline V gene sequence: CDR1 SNHLY, CDR2 FYNNEI. CDR3 length: 17 residues. The CDR3 protein is CASRGGTSGSLTGELFF. DNA of the CDR3: TGTGCCAGCAGGGGCGGGACTAGCGGGAGCTTGACCGGGGAGCTGTTTTTT. The complete variable domain, with remaining parts taken from reference TRBV2 and TRBJ2-2, reads EPEVTQTPSHQVTQMGQEVILRCVPISNHLYFYWYRQILGQKVEFLVSFYNNEISEKSEIFDDQFSVERPDGSNFTLKIRSTKLEDSAMYFCASRGGTSGSLTGELFFGEGSRLTVL.

The genes are TRBV6-5 and TRBJ1-5; a weak D match, TRBD1 (5 bases). The germline CDR1 and CDR2 sequences are MNHEY and SVGAGI. CDR3 length: 13 amino acids. V was clipped by 4 bases and J by 2 bases, with 6 bases between them. The CDR3 coding sequence is TGTGCCAGCAGTTGGGGGGGCAATCAGCCCCAGCATTTT. Its protein is CASSWGGNQPQHF.

The J gene is TRBJ1-6, the V gene TRBV30, with 8 positions matching TRBD1. The CDR3 length is 15 residues. Trimming removed 0 bases from V and 10 bases from J; junction bases left unmatched: 8. The germline V gene encodes CDR1 GTSNPN and CDR2 SVGIG (reference sequence). The CDR3 loop is CAWSVRPGGLSPLHF. CDR3 nucleotides: TGTGCCTGGAGTGTACGGCCAGGGGGCTTATCACCCCTCCACTTT.

The CDR3 coding sequence is TGTGCCAGCAGCTTGGAATCCAGGGAGGCAGATACGCAGTATTTT. Its protein product is CASSLESREADTQYF. V usage is TRBV5-4 and J usage is TRBJ2-3, with a possible D match to TRBD2 (6 bases). The V and J ends lost 0 bases and 4 bases respectively, with 12 bases between them. From germline, CDR1 is SGHNT and CDR2 YYREEE (reference sequence). The CDR3 runs to 15 residues.